Listed below are T cell receptor beta chains from one sample, sequenced in a study of OX40 agonist ivuxolimab in advanced cancers. Using immunoSEQ multiplex PCR, the repertoire was profiled, and TCRdb retains in-frame clones only, with some absent. The sample includes 70,000 to 95,000 clones, about 90% seen only once; the top ten take around 0.5%. Sequenced here: CD4+ or CD8+ T cells sorted from blood, sampled in a trial of the OX40 agonist ivuxolimab. Receptors originate from an adult with an advanced solid tumor such as melanoma, head and neck, liver or kidney cancer. CDR3s leave out the opening cysteine and the closing phenylalanine or tryptophan. Fields, in order: clone size, V gene, J gene, CDR3 protein. Where a row states a size, it is once, few, many or the class of an expanded clone; other rows omit it.

clone size: NA; V gene: TRBV2; J gene: TRBJ1-1; CDR3 protein: ASRVSYQGTEAF
clone size: NA; V gene: TRBV6-5; J gene: TRBJ2-7; CDR3 protein: ASSNGDSSYEQY
clone size: few; V gene: TRBV10-3; J gene: TRBJ1-1; CDR3 protein: AISDEGNTEAF
clone size: NA; V gene: TRBV7-9; J gene: TRBJ2-7; CDR3 protein: ASSLSPVQY
clone size: few; V gene: TRBV6-5; J gene: TRBJ2-7; CDR3 protein: ASSYSGQGSYEQY
clone size: NA; V gene: TRBV5-1; J gene: TRBJ1-3; CDR3 protein: ASSLEGTEDTIY
clone size: NA; V gene: TRBV19; J gene: TRBJ2-7; CDR3 protein: ASSIKPRYEQY
clone size: NA; V gene: TRBV6-4; J gene: TRBJ1-4; CDR3 protein: ASSPRTGSDEKLF
clone size: NA; V gene: TRBV6-5; J gene: TRBJ1-5; CDR3 protein: ASSYSPGAQPQH
clone size: NA; V gene: TRBV5-3; J gene: TRBJ2-7; CDR3 protein: ASSFQSYEQY
clone size: few; V gene: TRBV9; J gene: TRBJ2-1; CDR3 protein: ASSVDSGGVREQF
clone size: NA; V gene: TRBV5-3; J gene: TRBJ2-7; CDR3 protein: ARSLGQPKPYEQY
clone size: NA; V gene: TRBV4-1; J gene: TRBJ2-7; CDR3 protein: ASSLQTGSYEQY
clone size: NA; V gene: TRBV7-3; J gene: TRBJ2-1; CDR3 protein: ASSLTAGDYEQF
clone size: NA; V gene: TRBV5-4; J gene: TRBJ1-1; CDR3 protein: ASSLGVTGTSTEAF
clone size: NA; V gene: TRBV27; J gene: TRBJ2-5; CDR3 protein: ASSLSGQGFETQY
clone size: once; V gene: TRBV12-5; J gene: TRBJ2-1; CDR3 protein: ASGPGDRGASFFYNEQF
clone size: few; V gene: TRBV5-5; J gene: TRBJ2-7; CDR3 protein: ASSLAGTSGRYSYEQY
clone size: NA; V gene: TRBV5-1; J gene: TRBJ1-6; CDR3 protein: ASSLASTRDLSPPLH
clone size: once; V gene: TRBV19; J gene: TRBJ1-3; CDR3 protein: ASSSTGTGNTIY
clone size: NA; V gene: TRBV29-1; J gene: TRBJ2-3; CDR3 protein: SVGQTSSDTQY
clone size: NA; V gene: TRBV2; J gene: TRBJ1-2; CDR3 protein: ASTLAHGTGAGYT
clone size: NA; V gene: TRBV7-9; J gene: TRBJ2-7; CDR3 protein: ASSFSTGAWHEQY
clone size: NA; V gene: TRBV6-4; J gene: TRBJ2-1; CDR3 protein: ASSRQGGDGNEQF
clone size: once; V gene: TRBV15; J gene: TRBJ2-7; CDR3 protein: ATSRGQMNYEQY
clone size: NA; V gene: TRBV29-1; J gene: TRBJ2-1; CDR3 protein: SVETLAGSFSSYNEQF
clone size: NA; V gene: TRBV5-5; J gene: TRBJ2-1; CDR3 protein: ASSLAELNEQF
clone size: NA; V gene: TRBV5-8; J gene: TRBJ2-3; CDR3 protein: ASSLLFAGGAQY
clone size: NA; V gene: TRBV2; J gene: TRBJ1-2; CDR3 protein: ASSEGPGAGGYT
clone size: NA; V gene: TRBV7-9; J gene: TRBJ2-5; CDR3 protein: ASSRGQGQETQY
clone size: NA; V gene: TRBV7-8; J gene: TRBJ2-1; CDR3 protein: ASSLVGSASSYNEQF
clone size: NA; V gene: TRBV18; J gene: TRBJ2-7; CDR3 protein: ASSPLGYEQY
clone size: NA; V gene: TRBV5-1; J gene: TRBJ2-5; CDR3 protein: ASSVEPIETQY
clone size: once; V gene: TRBV6-5; J gene: TRBJ2-3; CDR3 protein: ASSYSTGADTQY
clone size: NA; V gene: TRBV9; J gene: TRBJ2-5; CDR3 protein: ASSVKARGSGQETQY
clone size: NA; V gene: TRBV7-9; J gene: TRBJ2-5; CDR3 protein: ASSRGTGSGLQETQY
clone size: NA; V gene: TRBV5-1; J gene: TRBJ2-3; CDR3 protein: ASSPLAGDTDTQY
clone size: NA; V gene: TRBV18; J gene: TRBJ2-7; CDR3 protein: ASSAQGYEQY
clone size: NA; V gene: TRBV5-6; J gene: TRBJ2-3; CDR3 protein: ASSLSDTQY
clone size: NA; V gene: TRBV5-1; J gene: TRBJ2-7; CDR3 protein: ASSLTGVSYEQY
clone size: NA; V gene: TRBV13; J gene: TRBJ2-2; CDR3 protein: ASSPRMAGPISGELF
clone size: NA; V gene: TRBV2; J gene: TRBJ2-3; CDR3 protein: ASSTGGDTDTQY
clone size: once; V gene: TRBV9; J gene: TRBJ2-7; CDR3 protein: ASSPLGQGGFEQY
clone size: NA; V gene: TRBV5-4; J gene: TRBJ2-7; CDR3 protein: ASSPPGLAGGVEQY
clone size: NA; V gene: TRBV7-3; J gene: TRBJ2-2; CDR3 protein: ASSPGTGLGELF
clone size: NA; V gene: TRBV11-3; J gene: TRBJ2-5; CDR3 protein: ASSLARDSQETQY
clone size: NA; V gene: TRBV5-4; J gene: TRBJ2-7; CDR3 protein: ASTPWGRIYEQY
clone size: NA; V gene: TRBV6-5; J gene: TRBJ2-7; CDR3 protein: ASSYSGRTYEQY
clone size: once; V gene: TRBV5-1; J gene: TRBJ1-2; CDR3 protein: ASSSGQGAYGYT
clone size: once; V gene: TRBV5-4; J gene: TRBJ1-2; CDR3 protein: ASSSLLTGGDYGYT
clone size: NA; V gene: TRBV4-2; J gene: TRBJ1-5; CDR3 protein: ASSPDRGDQPQH
clone size: NA; V gene: TRBV20-1; J gene: TRBJ2-3; CDR3 protein: SAISSDTQY
clone size: once; V gene: TRBV4-1; J gene: TRBJ1-2; CDR3 protein: ASSRKMEGPNYGYT
clone size: NA; V gene: TRBV6-1; J gene: TRBJ2-1; CDR3 protein: ATMFWGQGYNEQF
clone size: once; V gene: TRBV5-4; J gene: TRBJ2-5; CDR3 protein: ASSFWTGVETQY
clone size: NA; V gene: TRBV19; J gene: TRBJ2-6; CDR3 protein: ASSGTGGTGANVLT
clone size: NA; V gene: TRBV11-2; J gene: TRBJ1-2; CDR3 protein: ASSLADTNYGYT
clone size: once; V gene: TRBV5-1; J gene: TRBJ1-1; CDR3 protein: ASSLTGQQNTEAF
clone size: NA; V gene: TRBV7-8; J gene: TRBJ1-1; CDR3 protein: ASSLRGTNTEAF